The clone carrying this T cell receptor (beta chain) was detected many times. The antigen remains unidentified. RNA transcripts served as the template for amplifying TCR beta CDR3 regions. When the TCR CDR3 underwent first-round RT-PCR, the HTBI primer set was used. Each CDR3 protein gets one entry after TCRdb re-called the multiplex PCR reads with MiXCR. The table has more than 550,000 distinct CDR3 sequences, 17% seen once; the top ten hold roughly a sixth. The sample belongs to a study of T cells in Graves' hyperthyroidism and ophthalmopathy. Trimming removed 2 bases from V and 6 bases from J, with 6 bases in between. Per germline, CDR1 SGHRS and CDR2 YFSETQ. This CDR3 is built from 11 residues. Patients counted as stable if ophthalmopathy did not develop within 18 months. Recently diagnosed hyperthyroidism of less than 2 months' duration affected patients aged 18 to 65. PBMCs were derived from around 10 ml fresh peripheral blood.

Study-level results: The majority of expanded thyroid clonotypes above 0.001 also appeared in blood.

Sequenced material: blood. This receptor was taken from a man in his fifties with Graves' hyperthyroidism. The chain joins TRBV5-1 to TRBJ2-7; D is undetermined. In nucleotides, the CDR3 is TGCGCCAGCAGCTTTGGCGGCGAGCAGTACTTC. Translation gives CASSFGGEQYF.